The subject of this entry is one T cell receptor (beta chain). What it binds is not known. The trim removed 0 bases at V and 15 bases at J, leaving 15 bases unmatched. The CDR3 is 16 residues long. Per germline, CDR1 LGHNA and CDR2 YNFKEQ. The sample originates from a study of OX40 agonist ivuxolimab in advanced cancers. In the study overall: The dose of intravenous ivuxolimab that patients received every 2 weeks ranged from 0.01 to 10 mg/kg.

Findings of the study overall: The mean number of expanded clones was higher in CD8+ T cells than in CD4+. The CD4+ and CD8+ T cells in the blood had expanded clonally by week 6 at 0.1 to 3.0 mg/kg. Low normalized clonal expansion also occurred in some nonresponding patients.

Using immunoSEQ multiplex PCR, the repertoire was profiled, and TCRdb retains in-frame clones only, with some absent. The table includes about 80,000 clones, roughly 89% detected once. The source was CD4+ or CD8+ T cells sorted from blood, collected in a trial of the OX40 agonist ivuxolimab. This receptor was identified in an adult with an advanced solid tumor such as melanoma, head and neck, liver or kidney cancer. The V gene is TRBV4-2, the J gene TRBJ2-1; 9 bases align to TRBD2. The CDR3 sequence: CASSQDGGTSKVRRFF. The CDR3 DNA follows: TGTGCCAGCAGCCAAGATGGGGGGACTAGCAAGGTAAGACGGTTCTTC.